Each of the 19 T cell receptor beta chains below was sequenced from the same sample in a study of molecular identifiers for immune sequencing clone quantification. TCRdb fed the PCR reads into MiXCR, producing one record per CDR3 protein. The sample shows approximately 670,000 distinct CDR3 sequences, approximately 20% of them seen only once. The sample comprised naive CD8+ T cells from blood, with Jurkat cell RNA spiked in. Subset described: FACS-sorted CD8+CD4-CCR7+CD45RA+ naive T cells. These receptors were obtained from a human donor in good health. Some libraries in this study had Jurkat cell RNA spiked in.

This clonotype was detected ten times or more. The chain links TRBV7-2 to TRBJ2-3; D is perhaps TRBD2 (6 bases). V was trimmed by 1 base and J by 2 bases, leaving 13 bases between them. The CDR3 is made up of 16 amino acids. In germline, CDR1 is SGHTA, CDR2 FQGNSA. CDR3 nucleotides: TGTGCCAGCAGCTTAGAGGGACTTCAATCCACAGATACGCAGTATTTT. This codes for CASSLEGLQSTDTQYF.

This clonotype was observed many times. V gene TRBV7-2 combines with J gene TRBJ2-1; TRBD2 matches at 12 bases. Germline V CDR1 and CDR2: SGHTA, FQGNSA. This CDR3 has 18 residues. J lost 2 bases, V lost 3 bases, and 8 bases had no gene match. As DNA, the CDR3 is TGTGCCAGCAGCTTCCCCCTAACTAGCGGGGGGACCTACAATGAGCAGTTCTTC. It encodes CASSFPLTSGGTYNEQFF.

This clonotype occurred many times. V and J are TRBV18 and TRBJ2-3, with TRBD1 matching 8 bases. Germline assignment: CDR1 KGHSH and CDR2 LQKENI. This CDR3 region has 17 residues. V dropped 5 bases and J dropped 2; count of bases not matched to a gene: 12. CDR3 protein: CASSEDRASSDTDTQYF. CDR3 sequence (DNA): TGTGCCAGCTCAGAGGACAGGGCCTCATCTGACACAGATACGCAGTATTTT.

Worth noting for this clonotype: It may be a read error: a sequence one base away is much more abundant. The conserved closing phenylalanine or tryptophan is absent in this CDR3, likely reflecting a read error. The gene calls are TRBV7-9 and TRBJ2-7; TRBD2 is a possible D gene (6 bases). The CDR3 is made up of 14 amino acids. V lost 4 bases and J lost 2, with 12 bases in between. Germline V gives CDR1 SEHNR, CDR2 FQNEAQ (reference sequence). The CDR3 DNA reads as TGTGCCAGCAGCTCCGAGGAGGGCCCCTACGAGCAGTACCTC. Amino acids: CASSSEEGPYEQYL.

Details on this clonotype: The CDR3 end shows no conserved phenylalanine or tryptophan, and so a read error is likely. This chain connects TRBV6-6 to TRBJ2-1; D remains ambiguous. Trimming shortened V by 4 bases and J by 0 bases, and 13 bases separated the two germline ends. CDR1 and CDR2 from the germline V gene are MNHNY and SVGAGI (reference sequence). CDR3 size: 16 residues. The DNA for the CDR3 is TGTGCCAGCAGTTCGCCACCCCGAGTCTCCTACAATGAGCAGTTCTCC. Encoded protein: CASSSPPRVSYNEQFS.

This clonotype was counted a few times. The chain carries TRBV7-9 and TRBJ2-7, with a weak D call TRBD1 (6 bases). V was shortened by 5 bases and J by 4 bases, with 15 bases between the two germline ends. The CDR3 loop spans 14 amino acids. Germline CDR1 SEHNR, CDR2 FQNEAQ (reference sequence). The CDR3 loop reads CASSQSPGVYEQYF. As DNA, the CDR3 is TGTGCCAGCAGCCAGTCTCCAGGGGTGTACGAGCAGTACTTC.

This clonotype was counted ten times or more. V gene TRBV7-8 combines with J gene TRBJ1-2; 10 bases match TRBD1. Germline V gene data show CDR1 as SGHVS and CDR2 as FQNEAQ. The CDR3 sequence is 16 residues long. Trimming cost V 7 bases and J 3 bases; bases outside gene matches: 11. The CDR3 DNA reads TGTGCCAGCAACCCCGCCTCCGGGACAGGGGACTATGGCTACACCTTC. Encoded protein: CASNPASGTGDYGYTF. Drawing the rest from reference TRBV7-8 and TRBJ1-2, the complete variable domain is GAGVSQSPRYKVAKRGQDVALRCDPISGHVSLFWYQQALGQGPEFLTYFQNEAQLDKSGLPSDRFFAERPEGSVSTLKIQRTQQEDSAVYLCASNPASGTGDYGYTFGSGTRLTVV.

This rearrangement joins TRBV12-5 to TRBJ1-1; D is perhaps TRBD1 (6 bases). The ends were cut back, 2 bases at V and 0 bases at J, with 13 bases in the middle. The CDR3 runs 16 residues. In germline, CDR1 is LGHNT, CDR2 FRNRAP. The CDR3 DNA reads TGTGCTAGTGGTTTGTTACAGGGCCGGGTGAACACTGAAGCTTTCTTT. Translating gives CASGLLQGRVNTEAFF.

With respect to this clonotype: Possible read error: a much larger clone is one base away. The chain recombines TRBV6-5 with TRBJ1-4; D is undetermined. The CDR3 length is 16 residues. Per the germline V gene, CDR1 is MNHEY and CDR2 is SVGAGI. The CDR3 sequence: CASGYLAFSNNEKLFF. The CDR3 nucleotides read TGTGCCAGCGGTTATCTTGCCTTCAGCAATAATGAAAAACTGTTTTTT.

About this clonotype itself: A much larger clone differs by one base, so this may be a read error. DNA for the CDR3: TGTGCCAGCAGTTTTCCCTTTCCTCACGAGCAGTACTTC. As protein: CASSFPFPHEQYF. The chain uses TRBV28 and TRBJ2-7; D gene unclear. The CDR3 sequence is 13 residues long. CDR1 and CDR2 (germline): MDHEN, SYDVKM. V lost 3 bases and J 5 bases, leaving 11 bases between the germline ends.

This clonotype showed up many times. The genes are TRBV20-1 and TRBJ2-3; possibly TRBD1 or TRBD2 for D (7 bases each). Germline CDR1 is DFQATT and CDR2 is SNEGSKA (reference sequence). The CDR3 contains 15 residues. V was cut by 6 bases and J by 2 bases, with 18 bases left in between. The CDR3 is CSADDREGDTDTQYF. For the CDR3, the DNA is TGCAGTGCCGATGACAGGGAGGGAGACACAGATACGCAGTATTTT.

The sample holds many counts of this clonotype. The V call is TRBV7-9, the J call TRBJ2-3; D remains unclear. This CDR3 is built from 16 residues. Germline V gene data show CDR1 as SEHNR and CDR2 as FQNEAQ (reference sequence). Trimming removed 3 bases from V and 2 bases from J, with 15 bases in between. Here the CDR3 DNA reads TGTGCCAGCAGCTTTGACGCAGTACTAACCACAGATACGCAGTATTTT. Amino acids: CASSFDAVLTTDTQYF.

Ten or more counts support this clonotype. The chain's CDR3 is CASSSERGVTDTQYF. CDR3 DNA sequence: TGTGCCAGCAGCTCCGAGCGGGGGGTCACAGATACGCAGTATTTT. The chain is built from TRBV7-9 and TRBJ2-3; 9 nucleotides agree with TRBD2. Germline V CDR1 and CDR2: SEHNR, FQNEAQ (reference sequence). V lost 4 bases, J lost 2 bases, and 4 bases stayed unmatched. The CDR3 sequence is 15 residues long.

This clonotype was detected many times. The gene calls are TRBV7-8 and TRBJ2-3; D possibly corresponds to TRBD2 (6 bases). From germline, CDR1 is SGHVS and CDR2 FQNEAQ. V was trimmed by 2 bases and J by 1 base, leaving 13 bases between them. The CDR3 loop spans 16 amino acids. The CDR3 nucleotides read TGTGCCAGCAGCTTATCTGGGGGGATGGGCACAGATACGCAGTATTTT. Protein: CASSLSGGMGTDTQYF.

This clonotype was observed at least ten times. The CDR3 reads CASSVGGPRGQYF. The CDR3 region has the DNA TGTGCCAGCAGCGTAGGGGGCCCTCGGGGGCAGTATTTT. This sequence joins TRBV9 and TRBJ2-3, with D perhaps being TRBD1 or TRBD2 (5 bases each). The CDR3 contains 13 residues. V dropped 0 bases and J dropped 11 bases, with 13 bases sitting between them. Germline V gene sequence: CDR1 SGDLS, CDR2 YYNGEE.

V usage is TRBV6-2 or TRBV6-3 and J usage is TRBJ2-7, with D possibly called TRBD1 or TRBD2 (5 bases each). In germline, CDR1 is MNHEY, CDR2 SVGEGT. The CDR3 runs to 15 residues. Between the trimmed V and J ends, which lost 6 bases and 2 bases, there was a span of 17 bases. The CDR3 loop reads CASSLDPEGTYEQYF. Here the CDR3 DNA reads TGTGCCAGCAGCCTCGACCCAGAGGGGACCTACGAGCAGTACTTC.

At least ten counts were recorded for this clonotype. This chain joins TRBV20-1 and TRBJ2-5; 9 positions match TRBD1. With V trimmed by 0 bases and J by 10 bases, 9 bases remained unmatched. This CDR3 spans 14 amino acids. The germline V gene has CDR1 DFQATT and CDR2 SNEGSKA (reference sequence). CDR3 DNA sequence: TGCAGTGCTAGAGATCTTGGACAGGGGATGGGCCAGTACTTC. Residues: CSARDLGQGMGQYF.

There are many counts of this clonotype. The chain has TRBV4-1 and TRBJ2-3; 11 positions agree with TRBD2. The CDR3 has 15 amino acids. J gave up 5 bases and V 6 bases, and 7 bases lay outside the gene matches. Germline V gives CDR1 MGHRA, CDR2 YSYEKL. CDR3 protein: CASSNSGGGEDTQYF. CDR3 sequence (DNA): TGCGCCAGCAGTAATAGCGGGGGGGGGGAAGATACGCAGTATTTT.

A note on this clonotype: The junction and the germline gene differ at one end; a read error may be behind it. The chain recombines TRBV12-3 or TRBV12-4 with TRBJ2-3, with D tentatively TRBD2 (5 bases). CDR3 length: 15 amino acids. CDR3 bases: TGTGCCGGCAGTTTAACCTGTCGGGATCAAGATACGCAGTATTTT. Its translation is CAGSLTCRDQDTQYF.